This T cell receptor beta chain was recorded in a study of T cell repertoires in cytomegalovirus infection. Study-wide background: Public TCR beta signatures indicated both CMV infection and matching HLA type.

Study observations and caveats: CMV carriers with the relevant HLA were identified by cumulative public TCR beta family frequency. Dominant in the ex vivo response were TCR beta clonotypes restricted by HLA-C and specific for CMV.

The V end was cut by 5 bases, the J end by 5 bases, with 15 bases between. Germline-derived CDR1 and CDR2 are ENHRY and SYGVKD. CDR3 size: 14 residues. This clonotype was seen repeatedly, ten times or more. Its antigen is unknown. From the reads, TCRdb called clonotypes with MiXCR, one entry per CDR3 protein. The table records around 110,000 distinct CDR3 sequences, around 10% of them present only once. Sequencing was carried out using PBMCs, sequenced either directly or after in vitro stimulation (not recorded which). The clonotype was recovered from a human donor in good health (CMV status not recorded). Some clones in this sample may be carry-over from other donors' samples. The V gene is TRBV10-3, the J gene TRBJ1-1; D gene ambiguous. The CDR3 DNA follows: TGTGCCATCAGTCTCCGACACTCCGATACTGAAGCTTTCTTT. Amino acid sequence: CAISLRHSDTEAFF.